The 31 T cell receptor beta chains listed next were all sequenced from one sample in a study of shared clonotypes between healthy human individuals. Here immunoSEQ multiplex PCR was the method, and the copy in TCRdb shows in-frame clones only, minus some. This table holds 170,000 or so clones, approximately 61% found once. Sequenced material: memory CD4+ T cells sorted from blood. Subset indicated: CD45RA-negative fraction. Receptors were obtained from a man in his thirties or forties in good health.

The gene calls are TRBV28 and TRBJ2-5; D uncertain. In germline, CDR1 is MDHEN, CDR2 SYDVKM. The ends were cut back, 3 bases at V and 5 bases at J, with 10 bases in the middle. The CDR3 has 13 residues. The DNA of the CDR3 is TGTGCCAGCAGTTTCCTAGGGTCGGAGACCCAGTACTTC. Protein: CASSFLGSETQYF. Full variable domain (missing parts from reference TRBV28 and TRBJ2-5): DVKVTQSSRYLVKRTGEKVFLECVQDMDHENMFWYRQDPGLGLRLIYFSYDVKMKEKGDIPEGYSVSREKKERFSLILESASTNQTSMYLCASSFLGSETQYFGPGTRLLVL.

The rearrangement links TRBV5-1 to TRBJ2-5; TRBD1 aligns across 10 bases. The CDR3 consists of 13 residues. Per the germline V gene, CDR1 is SGHRS and CDR2 is YFSETQ. The ends lost 3 bases at V and 7 bases at J; junction bases unmatched: 3. For the CDR3, the DNA is TGCGCCAGCAGCTCCCGGGACAGGGGGACCCAGTACTTC. Translation: CASSSRDRGTQYF.

This chain uses TRBV11-2 with TRBJ2-7; 8 positions match TRBD2. Trimming at V came to 4 bases and at J to 0 bases, leaving 5 bases not matched to a gene. Germline lookup yields CDR1 SGHAT and CDR2 FQNNGV. The CDR3 length is 15 residues. The CDR3 coding sequence is TGTGCCAGCAGCTCCATAGCGGGGAGCTCCTACGAGCAGTACTTC. Protein sequence: CASSSIAGSSYEQYF.

The chain is built from TRBV10-3 and TRBJ1-4; 7 bases are a match to TRBD1. The trim removed 3 bases at V and 8 bases at J, leaving 6 bases unmatched. Per germline, CDR1 ENHRY and CDR2 SYGVKD. There are 14 residues in the CDR3. DNA of the CDR3: TGTGCCATCAGTGACGGGACAGTTCTAGAAAAACTGTTTTTT. It codes for CAISDGTVLEKLFF.

This chain uses TRBV7-2 with TRBJ2-5, with D possibly being TRBD2 (6 bases). CDR3 length equals 12 residues. In germline, CDR1 is SGHTA, CDR2 FQGNSA. V was clipped by 4 bases and J by 7 bases, with 10 bases between them. CDR3 protein: CASSWPGGTQYF. For the CDR3, the DNA is TGTGCCAGCAGCTGGCCCGGGGGGACCCAGTACTTC. The full variable domain, with the rest looked up from reference TRBV7-2 and TRBJ2-5, is GAGVSQSPSNKVTEKGKDVELRCDPISGHTALYWYRQSLGQGLEFLIYFQGNSAPDKSGLPSDRFSAERTGGSVSTLTIQRTQQEDSAVYLCASSWPGGTQYFGPGTRLLVL.

This chain links TRBV14 with TRBJ2-3; TRBD2 agrees at 7 bases. With V trimmed by 4 bases and J by 1 base, 2 bases remained unmatched. The CDR3 covers 14 residues. From germline, CDR1 is SGHDN and CDR2 FVKESK. The CDR3, as DNA: TGTGCCAGCAGCCCTAGCGGAGGCACAGATACGCAGTATTTT. Translating it yields CASSPSGGTDTQYF.

The chain recombines TRBV23-1 with TRBJ1-5; 7 bases line up with TRBD1. TRBV23-1 is designated an ORF whose function remains uncertain. Trimming removed 2 bases from V and 6 bases from J; junction bases left unmatched: 7. CDR3 length: 15 residues. The CDR3 is CASSQTPRGRQPQHF. The CDR3 nucleotides are TGCGCCAGCAGTCAAACTCCAAGGGGGCGTCAGCCCCAGCATTTT.

This clone has just a few counts. The chain employs TRBV28 and TRBJ2-3; D may be TRBD2 (5 bases). The CDR3 sequence is 13 residues long. Germline V gives CDR1 MDHEN, CDR2 SYDVKM. V shed 8 bases and J shed 1 base, with 10 bases lying between them. CDR3 DNA sequence: TGTGCCAGCGCGGAGGATGGCACAGATACGCAGTATTTT. It is translated as CASAEDGTDTQYF.

With respect to this clone: Within the sample, other DNA sequences also encode this same CDR3. The V and J genes are TRBV25-1 and TRBJ2-5, with TRBD2 matching over 8 bases. Germline V gene sequence: CDR1 MGHDK, CDR2 SYGVNS. The junction had 2 bases not matched to a gene; V was cut back by 9 bases and J by 2 bases. The CDR3 spans 12 residues. This CDR3 is CASREGQETQYF. The DNA for the CDR3 is TGTGCCAGTCGGGAGGGGCAAGAGACCCAGTACTTC.

The rearrangement links TRBV6-1 to TRBJ2-2; D possibly corresponds to TRBD1 (5 bases). Germline V gene sequence: CDR1 MNHNS, CDR2 SASEGT. There are 16 residues in the CDR3. The ends were cut back, 3 bases at V and 7 bases at J, with 18 bases in the middle. CDR3 loop: CASSDRGLFSRGELFF. The CDR3 coding sequence is TGTGCCAGCAGTGATAGGGGCCTTTTCAGCCGCGGGGAGCTGTTTTTT.

V is TRBV28 and J is TRBJ2-7; 11 bases agree with TRBD2. The CDR3 length is 19 residues. In germline, CDR1 is MDHEN, CDR2 SYDVKM. J gave up 5 bases and V 2 bases, and 17 bases lay outside the gene matches. The DNA for the CDR3 is TGTGCCAGCAGTTTAATGGTCACTATTAGCGGGAGGGCCGTCAACGAGCAGTACTTC. This codes for CASSLMVTISGRAVNEQYF.

The V call is TRBV29-1, the J call TRBJ2-7; D remains ambiguous. The CDR3 contains 11 residues. V lost 5 bases to trimming and J lost 3 bases, with 8 bases between them. Germline V gives CDR1 SQVTM, CDR2 ANQGSEA. The CDR3 reads CSVMVLYEQYF. CDR3 in DNA: TGCAGCGTTATGGTCCTCTACGAGCAGTACTTC.

This clone was picked up a small number of times. The chain carries TRBV2 and TRBJ1-4; D might be TRBD1 (6 bases). V gave up 6 bases and J gave up 8 bases, with 13 bases separating them. This CDR3 comprises 13 residues. Per germline, CDR1 SNHLY and CDR2 FYNNEI. The CDR3 bases are TGTGCCAGCAGGGGGACAAGTGCGGAAAAACTGTTTTTT. It is translated as CASRGTSAEKLFF. Full variable domain (missing parts from reference TRBV2 and TRBJ1-4): EPEVTQTPSHQVTQMGQEVILRCVPISNHLYFYWYRQILGQKVEFLVSFYNNEISEKSEIFDDQFSVERPDGSNFTLKIRSTKLEDSAMYFCASRGTSAEKLFFGSGTQLSVL.

Only a few counts were recorded for this clone. The rearrangement links TRBV4-3 to TRBJ2-3; 7 bases fit TRBD1. V lost 2 bases, J lost 1 base, and 9 bases stayed unmatched. This CDR3 is built from 17 residues. From germline, CDR1 is LGHNA and CDR2 YSLEER. This CDR3 is CASSQTTGPPRTDTQYF. In DNA, the CDR3 is TGCGCCAGCAGCCAAACGACAGGGCCGCCCCGCACAGATACGCAGTATTTT.

V and J are TRBV21-1 and TRBJ2-7; TRBD1 is taken as the D call from the table, unchecked against the DNA. TRBV21-1 is listed as a pseudogene. The CDR3 length is 17 residues. The DNA for the CDR3 is TGTGCCAGCAGAGTCCCCGAAATCCGGGACAGGGGGGACGAGCAGTACTTC. Its translation: CASRVPEIRDRGDEQYF.

This rearrangement joins TRBV18 to TRBJ1-4; D uncertain. With 6 bases removed from V and 4 bases from J, the gap between germline ends came to 9 bases. Looked up from germline, CDR1 is KGHSH and CDR2 is LQKENI. The CDR3 sequence is 13 residues long. CDR3 sequence (DNA): TGTGCCAGCTCCCGACGGTTTAATGAAAAACTGTTTTTT. Its translation is CASSRRFNEKLFF. Drawing the rest from reference TRBV18 and TRBJ1-4, the complete variable domain is NAGVMQNPRHLVRRRGQEARLRCSPMKGHSHVYWYRQLPEEGLKFMVYLQKENIIDESGMPKERFSAEFPKEGPSILRIQQVVRGDSAAYFCASSRRFNEKLFFGSGTQLSVL.

This chain connects TRBV11-2 to TRBJ1-2; D gene unclear. Germline CDR1 SGHAT, CDR2 FQNNGV. The CDR3 totals 12 residues. V gave up 3 bases and J gave up 7 bases, with 9 bases separating them. The CDR3, as DNA: TGTGCCAGCAGCTTGGCGAGGAGTGGCTACACCTTC. It yields the protein CASSLARSGYTF.

V gene TRBV27 combines with J gene TRBJ1-2, with a possible D match to TRBD1 (5 bases). V lost 6 bases and J lost 4, with 12 bases in between. The CDR3 totals 13 residues. Germline CDR1 reads MNHEY; CDR2 reads SMNVEV (reference sequence). The CDR3 DNA sequence: TGTGCCAGCAGGAAACAGGACTCCTATGGCTACACCTTC. Residues: CASRKQDSYGYTF.

This clone came up a few times. The rearrangement uses TRBV2 and TRBJ2-7; D remains unclear. This CDR3 contains 14 residues. The V gene lost 2 bases and the J gene lost 0 bases, with 8 bases spanning the gap. Germline V gene sequence: CDR1 SNHLY, CDR2 FYNNEI. The CDR3 bases are TGTGCCAGCAGTGAACGGCAGAGCTCCTACGAGCAGTACTTC. Protein sequence: CASSERQSSYEQYF. Filled out from reference TRBV2 and TRBJ2-7, the complete variable domain reads EPEVTQTPSHQVTQMGQEVILRCVPISNHLYFYWYRQILGQKVEFLVSFYNNEISEKSEIFDDQFSVERPDGSNFTLKIRSTKLEDSAMYFCASSERQSSYEQYFGPGTRLTVT.

J is TRBJ2-5 and V is TRBV6-5; the D is unclear. The CDR3 consists of 13 residues. Trimming took 6 bases from V and 9 from J, leaving 17 bases between them. Germline V CDR1 and CDR2: MNHEY, SVGAGI. Written as DNA, the CDR3 is TGTGCCAGCAGGCGGAGTCTGGGTGAGGCCCAGTACTTC. Encoded protein: CASRRSLGEAQYF.

A remark on this clone: One end of the junction does not line up with germline, which may come from a read error. V and J are TRBV6-6 and TRBJ2-1; 8 bases agree with TRBD1. The CDR3 runs 11 residues. CDR1 is MNHNY, CDR2 SVGAGI, per germline (reference sequence). Here the CDR3 DNA reads TGTGCCAGCAGCCCCGGACAGGGTTGGATCTTC. Translation gives CASSPGQGWIF.

This clone showed up just a few times. The chain links TRBV27 to TRBJ2-5; D could derive from TRBD1 or TRBD2 (5 bases each). Trimming removed 7 bases from V and 1 base from J, with 13 bases in between. The CDR3 is made up of 14 amino acids. Germline values: CDR1 MNHEY, CDR2 SMNVEV (reference sequence). CDR3 residues: CASKVGTAQETQYF. For the CDR3, the DNA is TGTGCCAGCAAAGTCGGGACGGCCCAAGAGACCCAGTACTTC.

J is TRBJ2-7 and V is TRBV18, with D tentatively TRBD1 (7 bases). Trimming shortened V by 2 bases and J by 7 bases, and 18 bases separated the two germline ends. The CDR3 totals 15 residues. Germline loops: CDR1 KGHSH, CDR2 LQKENI. The DNA for the CDR3 is TGTGCCAGCTCACCAACGGAGGGGGCAGGTCGGGAGCAGTACTTC. It yields the protein CASSPTEGAGREQYF.

The rearrangement uses TRBV9 and TRBJ2-3, with 7 bases aligning to TRBD2. This CDR3 contains 16 residues. The V and J ends lost 0 bases and 1 base, in that order; junction bases with no gene match: 5. The germline V gene has CDR1 SGDLS and CDR2 YYNGEE. CDR3 sequence: CASSVALAGGTDTQYF. The DNA for the CDR3 is TGTGCCAGCAGCGTAGCTCTTGCGGGAGGCACAGATACGCAGTATTTT. The entire variable domain, with the rest obtained from reference TRBV9 and TRBJ2-3, is as follows: DSGVTQTPKHLITATGQRVTLRCSPRSGDLSVYWYQQSLDQGLQFLIQYYNGEERAKGNILERFSAQQFPDLHSELNLSSLELGDSALYFCASSVALAGGTDTQYFGPGTRLTVL.

This clone was seen a few times. The chain links TRBV7-8 to TRBJ2-5, with unresolved D. CDR3 length: 13 residues. The germline V gene has CDR1 SGHVS and CDR2 FQNEAQ. The V and J ends lost 5 bases and 5 bases respectively, with 12 bases between them. CDR3 DNA: TGTGCCAGCAGCCCTGAGACCGGCGAGACCCAGTACTTC. Protein product: CASSPETGETQYF.

The chain uses TRBV5-6 and TRBJ2-2, with a tentative D call TRBD2 (6 bases). V lost 4 bases, J lost 0 bases, and 13 bases lay in between. CDR1 is SGHDT, CDR2 YYEEEE, per germline. The CDR3 is 16 amino acids. The CDR3 sequence: CASSLAFLTNTGELFF. The DNA of the CDR3 is TGTGCCAGCAGCCTAGCGTTCCTTACGAACACCGGGGAGCTGTTTTTT.

This chain connects TRBV18 to TRBJ2-3; D gene ambiguous. The CDR3 extends over 15 amino acids. Germline V gene data show CDR1 as KGHSH and CDR2 as LQKENI. Between the trimmed V and J ends, which lost 2 bases and 0 bases, there was a span of 9 bases. CDR3 region: CASSPEIYSTDTQYF. The CDR3 DNA follows: TGTGCCAGCTCACCAGAGATTTATAGCACAGATACGCAGTATTTT.

The chain joins TRBV9 to TRBJ1-2; D is undetermined. CDR3 length equals 12 residues. The germline V and J ends were trimmed by 4 bases and 2 bases, with 6 bases remaining between them. Germline V CDR1 and CDR2: SGDLS, YYNGEE. In nucleotides, the CDR3 is TGTGCCAGCAGCCCAGCAAACTATGGCTACACCTTC. Protein product: CASSPANYGYTF.

This clone came up once. Different DNA sequences within this sample yield the same CDR3. V usage is TRBV5-1 and J usage is TRBJ2-7; D might be TRBD2 (6 bases). Trimming shortened V by 1 base and J by 3 bases, and 11 bases separated the two germline ends. The V gene's germline CDR1 is SGHRS and CDR2 YFSETQ. The CDR3 is 14 residues long. This CDR3 is CASSLTGELYEQYF. The CDR3 DNA follows: TGCGCCAGCAGCTTGACGGGAGAGCTCTACGAGCAGTACTTC.

The chain links TRBV27 to TRBJ2-1, with D perhaps TRBD1 (7 bases). Trimming stripped 5 bases from V and 4 bases from J, with 12 bases between. The CDR3 runs 14 residues. Germline CDR1 reads MNHEY; CDR2 reads SMNVEV (reference sequence). The chain's CDR3 is CASSRRGQYNEQFF. CDR3 coding DNA: TGTGCCAGCAGTCGGAGGGGGCAATACAATGAGCAGTTCTTC.

The chain joins TRBV18 to TRBJ2-1; D possibly corresponds to TRBD1 (6 bases). Germline loops: CDR1 KGHSH, CDR2 LQKENI. The CDR3 runs to 12 residues. V was cut by 5 bases and J by 7 bases, with 9 bases left in between. CDR3 amino acids: CASSSTGNEQFF. As DNA, the CDR3 is TGTGCCAGCTCATCCACAGGGAATGAGCAGTTCTTC.